This record concerns one T cell receptor (beta chain) sequence. In the authors' methods: Amplifying reference gene primers gave estimates of nucleated cell counts. TCRdb's copy holds only in-frame clones and misses some; the assay was immunoSEQ multiplex PCR. Clone size and the V and J calls come from that table; the DNA yielded D and trimming. The data contain 250,000 to 300,000 clones, 86% of them singletons. Those enrolled in Seattle joined during active infection and were followed longitudinally afterward. This entry is derived from a study of blood T cell repertoires in COVID-19. Study-level information: Samples representing acute and convalescent COVID-19 were sourced from the United States, Italy and Spain. PBMCs, B-cell-depleted T cells, or T cells were the source of the cDNA or gDNA that made up the material.

The CDR3 consists of 14 residues. CDR1 SGHDT and CDR2 YYEEEE come from the germline V gene. V was shortened by 3 bases and J by 1 base, with 9 bases between the two germline ends. The sequenced sample was peripheral blood. This chain uses TRBV5-6 with TRBJ2-3; D is possibly TRBD1 (5 bases). The TCR was taken from a woman in her 70s with COVID-19, enrolled during active disease. CDR3 sequence reads: CASSSGQGTDTQYF. For the CDR3, the DNA is TGTGCCAGCAGCTCTGGACAAGGCACAGATACGCAGTATTTT.